These 10 T cell receptor beta chains came from one sample sequenced in a study of blood T cell repertoires in COVID-19. Generated by immunoSEQ multiplex PCR, the TCRdb table keeps only in-frame clones and is missing some. Of 190,000 or so clones listed, about four fifths were seen once; the top ten hold 2.9%. The specimen was peripheral blood. Source of these receptors: a man over 45 with active or convalescent COVID-19.

The chain carries TRBV18 and TRBJ1-5; a weak D match, TRBD1 (6 bases). The CDR3 sequence is 13 residues long. Germline V gene data show CDR1 as KGHSH and CDR2 as LQKENI. The V end lost 8 bases, the J end lost 7 bases, and 15 bases lay between the germline ends. CDR3 sequence reads: CASREGVMQPQHF. The CDR3 coding sequence is TGTGCCAGCCGAGAGGGGGTAATGCAGCCCCAGCATTTT.

The rearrangement links TRBV9 to TRBJ2-1; TRBD2 matches at 11 bases. This CDR3 contains 15 residues. Germline lookup yields CDR1 SGDLS and CDR2 YYNGEE. V lost 4 bases to trimming and J lost 5 bases; unmatched junction nucleotides: 5. This chain's CDR3 is CASSLAGGYNNEQFF. CDR3 sequence (DNA): TGTGCCAGCAGCCTAGCGGGGGGCTACAACAATGAGCAGTTCTTC.

This rearrangement joins TRBV27 to TRBJ1-2, with TRBD1 identical over 9 bases. This CDR3 is 13 amino acids long. V dropped 6 bases and J dropped 7; count of bases not matched to a gene: 6. The germline CDR1 and CDR2 sequences are MNHEY and SMNVEV (reference sequence). CDR3 region: CASSRGQGSGYTF. The DNA of the CDR3 is TGTGCCAGCAGCCGGGGACAGGGTAGTGGCTACACCTTC.

This clone appeared a few times. The CDR3 DNA sequence: TGTGCCAGCAGCTTAGGGGGAGTAGTTAATTCACCCCTCCACTTT. Translated, it gives CASSLGGVVNSPLHF. The chain links TRBV7-9 to TRBJ1-6; D gene unclear. Germline-derived CDR1 and CDR2 are SEHNR and FQNEAQ (reference sequence). The germline V and J ends were trimmed by 1 base and 6 bases, with 10 bases remaining between them. The CDR3 extends over 15 amino acids.

This sequence joins TRBV6-5 and TRBJ1-2; no reliable D call. There are 13 residues in the CDR3. Germline V gene lookup returns CDR1 MNHEY and CDR2 SVGAGI. V was cut by 6 bases and J by 7 bases, with 15 bases left in between. CDR3 DNA: TGTGCCAGCAGCCCCGGGAGCCAAGGTGGCTACACCTTC. Translated, it gives CASSPGSQGGYTF.

The chain employs TRBV13 and TRBJ1-6, with 10 nucleotides matching TRBD1. The CDR3 runs to 15 residues. Germline V lookup: CDR1 PRHDT, CDR2 FYEKMQ (reference sequence). The J segment lost 7 bases and the V segment lost 4 bases, leaving 4 bases of the junction unmatched. DNA of the CDR3: TGTGCCAGCAGCTCCACGACAGGGGGCAATTCACCCCTCCACTTT. Encoded protein: CASSSTTGGNSPLHF.

The V and J genes are TRBV7-9 and TRBJ2-2; 8 bases map to TRBD2. The V segment lost 0 bases and the J segment 1 base; nucleotides outside the gene matches: 4. This CDR3 spans 17 amino acids. From germline, CDR1 is SEHNR and CDR2 FQNEAQ (reference sequence). The CDR3: CASSLAQLAGNTGELFF. The CDR3 DNA reads TGTGCCAGCAGCTTAGCCCAGCTAGCGGGGAACACCGGGGAGCTGTTTTTT.

The chain couples TRBV11-2 to TRBJ2-7; a possible D gene is TRBD1 (5 bases). Germline CDR1 reads SGHAT; CDR2 reads FQNNGV. The ends were cut back, 5 bases at V and 3 bases at J, with 20 bases in the middle. The CDR3 loop spans 16 amino acids. The CDR3 DNA sequence: TGTGCCAGCAGCCCCCTTACGACAGCCCGAAACTACGAGCAGTACTTC. This translates into CASSPLTTARNYEQYF.

The rearrangement links TRBV27 to TRBJ2-3; D remains unclear. The CDR3 covers 15 residues. With 5 bases removed from V and 0 bases from J, the gap between germline ends came to 12 bases. Germline loops: CDR1 MNHEY, CDR2 SMNVEV (reference sequence). CDR3 nucleotides: TGTGCCAGCAGTCCTGGCGGTACCAGCACAGATACGCAGTATTTT. Its protein is CASSPGGTSTDTQYF.

This clone was picked up a small number of times. This chain's CDR3 is CASTRSGSGYEQYF. The CDR3 region has the DNA TGTGCCAGCACCCGGAGTGGGTCGGGGTACGAGCAGTACTTC. The V gene is TRBV28, the J gene TRBJ2-7, with D possibly matching TRBD2 (5 bases). The germline CDR1 and CDR2 sequences are MDHEN and SYDVKM. The V end was cut by 7 bases, the J end by 4 bases, with 17 bases between. The CDR3 length is 14 residues.